The 20 T cell receptor beta chains given below trace back to one sample, sequenced in a study of T cells in localized non-small cell lung cancer. The table came from immunoSEQ multiplex PCR; TCRdb's copy has only in-frame clones and leaves some out. The data show 20,000 to 25,000 clones, 75% to 95% seen once. The sample was peripheral blood, taken before any cancer treatment. The receptor source for this set is a woman between 40 and 69 years old with stage I lung adenocarcinoma.

The chain links TRBV28 to TRBJ1-3, with D possibly TRBD1 on 6 matching bases. CDR3 length equals 15 residues. The V gene's germline CDR1 is MDHEN and CDR2 SYDVKM. Trimming pared 3 bases from V and 2 bases from J, leaving 11 bases between. The CDR3 bases are TGTGCCAGCAGTTTGGGAGGGGGGACTGGAAACACCATATATTTT. Amino acids: CASSLGGGTGNTIYF.

This chain joins TRBV7-2 and TRBJ2-7; D is uncertain. Trimming pared 0 bases from V and 1 base from J, leaving 4 bases between. This CDR3 is built from 13 residues. Germline V gene lookup returns CDR1 SGHTA and CDR2 FQGNSA. The chain's CDR3 is CASSLAYSYEQYF. The CDR3 DNA reads as TGTGCCAGCAGCTTAGCGTATTCCTACGAGCAGTACTTC.

The chain links TRBV30 to TRBJ2-1; 7 nucleotides align to TRBD1. V gave up 5 bases and J gave up 2 bases; unmatched junction bases: 6. CDR1 and CDR2 (germline): GTSNPN, SVGIG (reference sequence). CDR3 length equals 14 residues. The CDR3 loop reads CAWDPDRAYNEQFF. For the CDR3, the DNA is TGTGCCTGGGATCCTGACAGGGCCTACAATGAGCAGTTCTTC.

This chain links TRBV28 with TRBJ2-1, with 14 bases that match TRBD2. This CDR3 spans 15 amino acids. V was clipped by 5 bases and J by 6 bases; unmatched bases: 3. Germline V gives CDR1 MDHEN, CDR2 SYDVKM. The CDR3 DNA is TGTGCCAGCAGTCCCGGACTAGCGGGAGGCAATGAGCAGTTCTTC. As protein: CASSPGLAGGNEQFF. Using reference TRBV28 and TRBJ2-1 for the parts outside the CDR3, the full variable domain is DVKVTQSSRYLVKRTGEKVFLECVQDMDHENMFWYRQDPGLGLRLIYFSYDVKMKEKGDIPEGYSVSREKKERFSLILESASTNQTSMYLCASSPGLAGGNEQFFGPGTRLTVL.

V gene TRBV6-5 combines with J gene TRBJ2-2, with 7 bases lining up with TRBD2. Unmatched junction bases numbered 5, after V lost 6 bases and J lost 1 base. Germline CDR1 is MNHEY and CDR2 is SVGAGI. The CDR3 is 15 amino acids. Here the CDR3 DNA reads TGTGCCAGCAGACACCCTAGCGGGAACACCGGGGAGCTGTTTTTT. Protein sequence: CASRHPSGNTGELFF.

The rearrangement links TRBV27 to TRBJ2-1; maybe TRBD2 (6 bases). Trimming took 1 base from V and 7 from J, leaving 14 bases between them. The CDR3 is 15 amino acids. From germline, CDR1 is MNHEY and CDR2 SMNVEV (reference sequence). CDR3: CASSLWVAVGNEQFF. CDR3 in DNA: TGTGCCAGCAGTTTATGGGTAGCGGTGGGGAATGAGCAGTTCTTC.

The rearrangement uses TRBV28 and TRBJ2-1; no clear D gene. The CDR3 has 11 amino acids. Germline values: CDR1 MDHEN, CDR2 SYDVKM. V shed 3 bases and J shed 9 bases, with 6 bases lying between them. The CDR3 coding sequence is TGTGCCAGCAGTTTTCTTAGTGAGCAGTTCTTC. Translation gives CASSFLSEQFF. Combining the CDR3 with reference TRBV28 and TRBJ2-1 gives the whole variable domain DVKVTQSSRYLVKRTGEKVFLECVQDMDHENMFWYRQDPGLGLRLIYFSYDVKMKEKGDIPEGYSVSREKKERFSLILESASTNQTSMYLCASSFLSEQFFGPGTRLTVL.

The genes are TRBV18 and TRBJ2-3; 8 positions match TRBD1. This CDR3 is 16 amino acids long. With V trimmed by 6 bases and J by 3 bases, 11 bases remained unmatched. Germline CDR1 is KGHSH and CDR2 is LQKENI. In DNA form, the CDR3 reads TGTGCCAGCTCTCCCAGGGGACAGGAGGGGACAGATACGCAGTATTTT. Its protein product is CASSPRGQEGTDTQYF.

The rearrangement uses TRBV18 and TRBJ1-4; no firm D call. The CDR3 is 17 residues long. V was pared by 1 base and J by 1 base, with 13 bases between. The V gene's germline CDR1 is KGHSH and CDR2 LQKENI. In nucleotides, the CDR3 is TGTGCCAGCTCACCACGGGCCGCGTTTGAAACTAATGAAAAACTGTTTTTT. Translating it yields CASSPRAAFETNEKLFF.

The chain has TRBV30 and TRBJ1-2; D may be TRBD1 (5 bases). Trimming removed 3 bases from V and 6 bases from J, with 17 bases in between. The CDR3 sequence is 14 residues long. Germline CDR1 GTSNPN, CDR2 SVGIG (reference sequence). CDR3 bases: TGTGCCTGGAGCGGCCCCCCTTGGGGGAATGGCTACACCTTC. Encoded protein: CAWSGPPWGNGYTF.

This chain links TRBV10-1 with TRBJ2-3; perhaps TRBD1 as D (5 bases). Trimming removed 0 bases from V and 1 base from J, with 17 bases in between. The CDR3 has 18 amino acids. Germline lookup yields CDR1 WNHNN and CDR2 SYGVQD (reference sequence). The CDR3 here is CASSESRVWGTGTDTQYF. CDR3 DNA: TGCGCCAGCAGTGAGTCTAGGGTATGGGGCACCGGCACAGATACGCAGTATTTT.

V is TRBV19 and J is TRBJ2-3; D tentatively fits TRBD1 or TRBD2 (5 bases each). Germline V gene data show CDR1 as LNHDA and CDR2 as SQIVND (reference sequence). The V end lost 6 bases, the J end lost 2 bases, and 12 bases lay between the germline ends. CDR3 size: 14 residues. CDR3 sequence reads: CASSRDAITDTQYF. DNA of the CDR3: TGTGCCAGTAGCAGGGACGCTATCACAGATACGCAGTATTTT.

The CDR3, as DNA: TGTGCCAGCTCACGGGTTCCGGGGAACCAAGAGACCCAGTACTTC. It yields the protein CASSRVPGNQETQYF. The chain uses TRBV18 and TRBJ2-5; D possibly corresponds to TRBD2 (5 bases). Germline V CDR1 and CDR2: KGHSH, LQKENI. The CDR3 totals 15 residues. V lost 4 bases and J lost 0, with 12 bases in between. The whole variable domain, filled in from reference TRBV18 and TRBJ2-5, reads NAGVMQNPRHLVRRRGQEARLRCSPMKGHSHVYWYRQLPEEGLKFMVYLQKENIIDESGMPKERFSAEFPKEGPSILRIQQVVRGDSAAYFCASSRVPGNQETQYFGPGTRLLVL.

In this sample, this clone turned up a few times. CDR3 DNA sequence: TGTGCCAGCACCCCACTGGGGGCGGTGCGAACTTTCTTT. Translating gives CASTPLGAVRTFF. V is TRBV28 and J is TRBJ1-1, with a weak D call TRBD1 (6 bases). The V end lost 7 bases, the J end lost 12 bases, and 21 bases lay between the germline ends. Per the germline V gene, CDR1 is MDHEN and CDR2 is SYDVKM. CDR3 length equals 13 residues.

This rearrangement joins TRBV7-9 to TRBJ1-2; 8 positions match TRBD1. In germline, CDR1 is SEHNR, CDR2 FQNEAQ (reference sequence). CDR3 length: 15 residues. The ends lost 1 base at V and 6 bases at J; junction bases unmatched: 7. Here the CDR3 reads CASSLGSGGADGYTF. The CDR3 nucleotides are TGTGCCAGCAGCTTAGGATCAGGGGGCGCGGATGGCTACACCTTC. The entire variable domain, with the rest obtained from reference TRBV7-9 and TRBJ1-2, is as follows: DTGVSQNPRHKITKRGQNVTFRCDPISEHNRLYWYRQTLGQGPEFLTYFQNEAQLEKSRLLSDRFSAERPKGSFSTLEIQRTEQGDSAMYLCASSLGSGGADGYTFGSGTRLTVV.

The chain carries TRBV28 and TRBJ2-5; 7 bases are shared with TRBD1. The CDR3 is 14 residues long. The V gene end was trimmed by 5 bases and the J gene end by 3 bases; junction bases not matched to a gene: 6. Germline V lookup: CDR1 MDHEN, CDR2 SYDVKM. The DNA of the CDR3 is TGTGCCAGCAGTCCCGCAGGGGGTAAAGAGACCCAGTACTTC. Translation gives CASSPAGGKETQYF.

The rearrangement uses TRBV7-2 and TRBJ2-5, with D possibly matching TRBD2 (6 bases). Germline lookup yields CDR1 SGHTA and CDR2 FQGNSA. The CDR3 is made up of 14 amino acids. V dropped 0 bases and J dropped 5 bases, with 10 bases sitting between them. CDR3 coding DNA: TGTGCCAGCAGCTTAGCGGGGGGTGGGGAGACCCAGTACTTC. It translates to CASSLAGGGETQYF.

The chain couples TRBV28 to TRBJ2-3, with D uncertain. Trimming removed 3 bases at V and 7 bases at J, with 8 bases between. This CDR3 is built from 12 residues. CDR1 is MDHEN, CDR2 SYDVKM, per germline. The CDR3 is CASSFFSNTQYF. The DNA of the CDR3 is TGTGCCAGCAGTTTCTTTAGCAATACGCAGTATTTT.

This rearrangement joins TRBV2 to TRBJ1-1; TRBD1 matches at 8 bases. V was pared by 3 bases and J by 6 bases, with 12 bases of the junction left unmatched. From germline, CDR1 is SNHLY and CDR2 FYNNEI. This CDR3 has 16 amino acids. Here the CDR3 DNA reads TGTGCCAGCAGTGATTCTCGTGCAGGGGGCAACCCTGAAGCTTTCTTT. Its protein product is CASSDSRAGGNPEAFF.

The chain combines TRBV19 with TRBJ2-5; maybe TRBD1 (5 bases). The V and J ends lost 3 bases and 5 bases respectively, with 10 bases between them. The CDR3 is 13 amino acids. The germline V gene has CDR1 LNHDA and CDR2 SQIVND (reference sequence). CDR3 DNA: TGTGCCAGTAGTATCACAGGCCTGGAGACCCAGTACTTC. Residues: CASSITGLETQYF.